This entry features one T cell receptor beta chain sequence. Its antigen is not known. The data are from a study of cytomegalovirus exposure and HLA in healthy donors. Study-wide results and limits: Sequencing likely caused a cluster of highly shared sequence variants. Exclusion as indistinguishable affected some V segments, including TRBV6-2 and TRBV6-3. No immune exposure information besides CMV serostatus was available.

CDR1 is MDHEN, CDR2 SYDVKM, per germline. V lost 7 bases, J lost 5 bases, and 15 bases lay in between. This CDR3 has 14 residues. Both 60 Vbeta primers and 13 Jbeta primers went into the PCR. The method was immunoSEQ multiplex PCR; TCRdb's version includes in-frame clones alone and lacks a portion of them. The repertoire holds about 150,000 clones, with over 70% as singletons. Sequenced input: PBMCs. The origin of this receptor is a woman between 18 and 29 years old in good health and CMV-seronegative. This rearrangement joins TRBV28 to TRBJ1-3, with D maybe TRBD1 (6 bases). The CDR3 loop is CASNPGQGRNTIYF. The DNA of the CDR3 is TGTGCCAGCAACCCGGGGCAGGGGAGAAACACCATATATTTT.